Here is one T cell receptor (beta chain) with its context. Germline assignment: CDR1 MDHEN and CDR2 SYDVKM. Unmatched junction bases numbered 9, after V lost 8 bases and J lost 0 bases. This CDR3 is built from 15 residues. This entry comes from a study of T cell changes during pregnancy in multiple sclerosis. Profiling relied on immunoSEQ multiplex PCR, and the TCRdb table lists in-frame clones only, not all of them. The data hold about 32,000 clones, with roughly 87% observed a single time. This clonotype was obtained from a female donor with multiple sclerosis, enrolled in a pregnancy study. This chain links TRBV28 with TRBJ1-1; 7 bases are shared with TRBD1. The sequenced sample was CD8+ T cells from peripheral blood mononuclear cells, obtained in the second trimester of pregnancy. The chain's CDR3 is CASGYRTGLNTEAFF. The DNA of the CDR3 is TGTGCCAGCGGATACCGGACAGGACTGAACACTGAAGCTTTCTTT. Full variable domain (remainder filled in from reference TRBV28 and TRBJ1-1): DVKVTQSSRYLVKRTGEKVFLECVQDMDHENMFWYRQDPGLGLRLIYFSYDVKMKEKGDIPEGYSVSREKKERFSLILESASTNQTSMYLCASGYRTGLNTEAFFGQGTRLTVV.